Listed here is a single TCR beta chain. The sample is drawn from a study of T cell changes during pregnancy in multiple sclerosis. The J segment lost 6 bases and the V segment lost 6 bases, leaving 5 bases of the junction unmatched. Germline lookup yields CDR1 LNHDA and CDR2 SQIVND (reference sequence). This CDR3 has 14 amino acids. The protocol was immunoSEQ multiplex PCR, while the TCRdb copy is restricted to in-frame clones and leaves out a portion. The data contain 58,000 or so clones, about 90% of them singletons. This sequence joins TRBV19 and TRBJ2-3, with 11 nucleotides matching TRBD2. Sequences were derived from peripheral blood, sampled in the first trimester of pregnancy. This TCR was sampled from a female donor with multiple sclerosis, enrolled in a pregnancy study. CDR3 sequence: CASSQTSGSDTQYF. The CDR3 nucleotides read TGTGCCAGTAGCCAAACTAGCGGGAGTGATACGCAGTATTTT.